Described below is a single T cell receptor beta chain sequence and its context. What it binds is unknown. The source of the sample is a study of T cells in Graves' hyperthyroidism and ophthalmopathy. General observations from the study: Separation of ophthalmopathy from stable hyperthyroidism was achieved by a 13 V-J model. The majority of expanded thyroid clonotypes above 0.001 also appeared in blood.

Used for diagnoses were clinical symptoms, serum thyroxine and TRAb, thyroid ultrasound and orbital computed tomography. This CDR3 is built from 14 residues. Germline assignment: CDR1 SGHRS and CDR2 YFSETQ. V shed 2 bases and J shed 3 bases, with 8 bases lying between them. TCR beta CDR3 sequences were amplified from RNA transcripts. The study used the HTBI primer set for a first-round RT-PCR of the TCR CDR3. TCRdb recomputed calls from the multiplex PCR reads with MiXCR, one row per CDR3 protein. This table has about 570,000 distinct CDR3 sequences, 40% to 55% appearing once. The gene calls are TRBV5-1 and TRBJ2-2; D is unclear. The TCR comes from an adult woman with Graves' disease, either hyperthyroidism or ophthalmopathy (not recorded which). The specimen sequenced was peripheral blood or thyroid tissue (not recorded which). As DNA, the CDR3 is TGCGCCAGCAGCTTTTCTTGGGACACCGGGGAGCTGTTTTTT. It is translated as CASSFSWDTGELFF.